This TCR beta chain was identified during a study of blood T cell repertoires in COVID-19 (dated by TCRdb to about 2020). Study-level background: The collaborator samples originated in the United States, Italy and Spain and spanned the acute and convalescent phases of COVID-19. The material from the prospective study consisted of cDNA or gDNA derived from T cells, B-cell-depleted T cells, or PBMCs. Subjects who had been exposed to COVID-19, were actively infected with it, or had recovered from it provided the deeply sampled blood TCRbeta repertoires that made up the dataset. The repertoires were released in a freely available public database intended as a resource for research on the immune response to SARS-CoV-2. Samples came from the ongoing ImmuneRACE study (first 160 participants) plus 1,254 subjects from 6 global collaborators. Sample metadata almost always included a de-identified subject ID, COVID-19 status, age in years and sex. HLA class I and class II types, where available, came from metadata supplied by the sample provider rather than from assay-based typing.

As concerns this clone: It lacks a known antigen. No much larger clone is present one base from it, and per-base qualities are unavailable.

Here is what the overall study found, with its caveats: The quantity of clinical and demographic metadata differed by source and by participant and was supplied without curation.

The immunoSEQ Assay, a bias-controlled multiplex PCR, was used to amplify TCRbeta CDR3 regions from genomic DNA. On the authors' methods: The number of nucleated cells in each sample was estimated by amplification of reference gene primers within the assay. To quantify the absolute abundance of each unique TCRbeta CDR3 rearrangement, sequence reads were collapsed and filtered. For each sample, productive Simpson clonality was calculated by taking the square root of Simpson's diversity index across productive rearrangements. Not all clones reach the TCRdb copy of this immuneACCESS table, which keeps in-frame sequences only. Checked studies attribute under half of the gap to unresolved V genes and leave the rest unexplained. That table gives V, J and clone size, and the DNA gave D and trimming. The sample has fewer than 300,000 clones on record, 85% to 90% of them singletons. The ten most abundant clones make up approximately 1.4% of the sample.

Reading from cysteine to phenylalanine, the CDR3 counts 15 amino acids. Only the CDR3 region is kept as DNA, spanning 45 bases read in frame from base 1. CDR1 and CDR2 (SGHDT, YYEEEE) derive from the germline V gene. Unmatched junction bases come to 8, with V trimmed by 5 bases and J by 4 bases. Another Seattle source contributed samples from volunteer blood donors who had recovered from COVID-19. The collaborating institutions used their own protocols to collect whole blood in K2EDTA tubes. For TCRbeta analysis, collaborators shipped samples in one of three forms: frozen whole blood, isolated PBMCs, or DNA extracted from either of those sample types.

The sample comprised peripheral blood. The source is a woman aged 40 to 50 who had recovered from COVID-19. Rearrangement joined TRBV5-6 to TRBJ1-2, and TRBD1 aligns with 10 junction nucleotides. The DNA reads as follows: TGTGCCAGCAGGCCCGACAGGGGGCTGGCCTATGGCTACACCTTC. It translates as CASRPDRGLAYGYTF. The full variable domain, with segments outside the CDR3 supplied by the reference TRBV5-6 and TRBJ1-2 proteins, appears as DAGVTQSPTHLIKTRGQQVTLRCSPKSGHDTVSWYQQALGQGPQFIFQYYEEEERQRGNFPDRFSGHQFPNYSSELNVNALLLGDSALYLCASRPDRGLAYGYTFGSGTRLTVV.